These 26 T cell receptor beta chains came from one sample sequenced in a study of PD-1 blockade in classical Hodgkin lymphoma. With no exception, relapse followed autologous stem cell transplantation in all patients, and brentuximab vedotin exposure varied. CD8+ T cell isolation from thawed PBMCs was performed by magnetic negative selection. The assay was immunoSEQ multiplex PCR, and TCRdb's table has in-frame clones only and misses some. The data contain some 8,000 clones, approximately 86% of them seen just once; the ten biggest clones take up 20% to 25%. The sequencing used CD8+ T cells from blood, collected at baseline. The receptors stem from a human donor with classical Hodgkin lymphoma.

The CDR3 region has the DNA TGTGCCAGCAGCACCTCTCTAGGTGCCGAGCAGTACTTC. It codes for CASSTSLGAEQYF. The V call is TRBV11-2, the J call TRBJ2-7, with unresolved D. The germline CDR1 and CDR2 sequences are SGHAT and FQNNGV. The V and J ends lost 5 bases and 6 bases respectively, with 14 bases between them. The CDR3 is 13 residues long.

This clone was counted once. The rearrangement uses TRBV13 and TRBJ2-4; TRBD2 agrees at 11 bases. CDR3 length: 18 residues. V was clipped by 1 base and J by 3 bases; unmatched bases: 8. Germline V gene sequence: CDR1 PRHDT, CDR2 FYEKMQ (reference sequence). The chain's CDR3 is CASSLEVVAGGGKNIQYF. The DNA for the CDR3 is TGTGCCAGCAGCTTAGAGGTAGTAGCGGGAGGGGGCAAAAACATTCAGTACTTC. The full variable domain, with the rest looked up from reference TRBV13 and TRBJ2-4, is AAGVIQSPRHLIKEKRETATLKCYPIPRHDTVYWYQQGPGQDPQFLISFYEKMQSDKGSIPDRFSAQQFSDYHSELNMSSLELGDSALYFCASSLEVVAGGGKNIQYFGAGTRLSVL.

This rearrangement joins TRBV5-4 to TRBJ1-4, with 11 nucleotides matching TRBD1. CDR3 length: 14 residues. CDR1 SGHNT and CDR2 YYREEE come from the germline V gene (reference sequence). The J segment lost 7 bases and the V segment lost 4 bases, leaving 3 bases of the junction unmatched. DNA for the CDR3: TGTGCCAGCAGCGATGGGACAGGGGGTGAAAAACTGTTTTTT. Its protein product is CASSDGTGGEKLFF. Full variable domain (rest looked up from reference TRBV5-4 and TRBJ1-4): ETGVTQSPTHLIKTRGQQVTLRCSSQSGHNTVSWYQQALGQGPQFIFQYYREEENGRGNFPPRFSGLQFPNYSSELNVNALELDDSALYLCASSDGTGGEKLFFGSGTQLSVL.

This CDR3 is CASSLLAGGPREQYF. The CDR3 DNA reads as TGTGCCAGCAGCTTACTAGCGGGAGGGCCGAGGGAGCAGTACTTC. The rearrangement links TRBV7-8 to TRBJ2-7, with 12 bases fitting TRBD2. The CDR3 sequence is 15 residues long. Unmatched junction bases numbered 6, after V lost 2 bases and J lost 7 bases. Germline V lookup: CDR1 SGHVS, CDR2 FQNEAQ.

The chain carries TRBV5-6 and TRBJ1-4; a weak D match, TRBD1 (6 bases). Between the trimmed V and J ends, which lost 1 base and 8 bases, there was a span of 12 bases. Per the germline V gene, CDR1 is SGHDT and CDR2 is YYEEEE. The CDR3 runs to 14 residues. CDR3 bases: TGTGCCAGCAGCTTGTCAGGGGCCGGAGAAAAACTGTTTTTT. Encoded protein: CASSLSGAGEKLFF.

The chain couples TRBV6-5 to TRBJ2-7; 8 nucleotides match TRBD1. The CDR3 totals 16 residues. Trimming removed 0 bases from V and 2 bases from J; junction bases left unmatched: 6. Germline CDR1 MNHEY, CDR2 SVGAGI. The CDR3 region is CASSYSTGQVTYEQYF. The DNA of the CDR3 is TGTGCCAGCAGTTACTCAACGGGACAGGTTACCTACGAGCAGTACTTC.

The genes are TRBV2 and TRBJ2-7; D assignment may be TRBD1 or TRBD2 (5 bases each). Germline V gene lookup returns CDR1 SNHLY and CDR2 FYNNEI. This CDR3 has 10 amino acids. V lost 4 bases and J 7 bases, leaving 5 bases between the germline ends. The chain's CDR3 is CASSGGEQYF. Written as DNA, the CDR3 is TGTGCCAGCAGTGGGGGGGAGCAGTACTTC. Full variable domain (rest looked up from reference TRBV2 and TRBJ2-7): EPEVTQTPSHQVTQMGQEVILRCVPISNHLYFYWYRQILGQKVEFLVSFYNNEISEKSEIFDDQFSVERPDGSNFTLKIRSTKLEDSAMYFCASSGGEQYFGPGTRLTVT.

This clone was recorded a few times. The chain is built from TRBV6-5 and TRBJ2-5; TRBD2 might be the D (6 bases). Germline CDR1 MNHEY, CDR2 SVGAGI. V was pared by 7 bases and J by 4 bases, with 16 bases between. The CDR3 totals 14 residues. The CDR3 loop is CASKVGDFPETQYF. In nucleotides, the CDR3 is TGTGCCAGCAAGGTTGGGGACTTCCCAGAGACCCAGTACTTC.

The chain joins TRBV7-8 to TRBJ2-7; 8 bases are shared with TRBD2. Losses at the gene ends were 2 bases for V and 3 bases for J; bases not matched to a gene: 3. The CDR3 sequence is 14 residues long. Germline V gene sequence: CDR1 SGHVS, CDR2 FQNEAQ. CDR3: CASSLPTSGYEQYF. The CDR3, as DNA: TGTGCCAGCAGCTTACCCACTAGCGGCTACGAGCAGTACTTC.

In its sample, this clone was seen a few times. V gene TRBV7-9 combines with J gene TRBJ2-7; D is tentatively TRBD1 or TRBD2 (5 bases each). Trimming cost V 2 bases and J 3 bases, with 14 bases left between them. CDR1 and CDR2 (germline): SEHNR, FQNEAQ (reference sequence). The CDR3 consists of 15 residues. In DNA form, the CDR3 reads TGTGCCAGCAGCTTAAAGGCAGGGAGTCTCTACGAGCAGTACTTC. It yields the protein CASSLKAGSLYEQYF. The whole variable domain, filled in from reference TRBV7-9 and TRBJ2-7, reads DTGVSQNPRHKITKRGQNVTFRCDPISEHNRLYWYRQTLGQGPEFLTYFQNEAQLEKSRLLSDRFSAERPKGSFSTLEIQRTEQGDSAMYLCASSLKAGSLYEQYFGPGTRLTVT.

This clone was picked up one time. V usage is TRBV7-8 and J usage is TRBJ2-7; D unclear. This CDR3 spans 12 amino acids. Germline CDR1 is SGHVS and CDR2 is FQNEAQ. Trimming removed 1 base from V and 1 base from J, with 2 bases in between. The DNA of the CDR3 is TGTGCCAGCAGCTTAGGGTCCTACGAGCAGTACTTC. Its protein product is CASSLGSYEQYF.

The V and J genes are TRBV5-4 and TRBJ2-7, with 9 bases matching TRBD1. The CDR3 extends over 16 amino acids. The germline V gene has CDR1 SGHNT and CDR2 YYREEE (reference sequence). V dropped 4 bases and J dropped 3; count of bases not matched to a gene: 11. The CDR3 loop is CASSLETGGLRYEQYF. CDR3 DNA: TGTGCCAGCAGCCTGGAAACAGGGGGCCTACGCTACGAGCAGTACTTC.

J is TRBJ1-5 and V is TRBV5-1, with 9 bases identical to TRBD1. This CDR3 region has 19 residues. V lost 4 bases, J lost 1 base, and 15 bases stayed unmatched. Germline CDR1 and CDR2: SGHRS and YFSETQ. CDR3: CASSIRRDRVFTSNQPQHF. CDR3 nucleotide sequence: TGCGCCAGCAGCATCCGCCGGGACAGGGTCTTTACGAGCAATCAGCCCCAGCATTTT.

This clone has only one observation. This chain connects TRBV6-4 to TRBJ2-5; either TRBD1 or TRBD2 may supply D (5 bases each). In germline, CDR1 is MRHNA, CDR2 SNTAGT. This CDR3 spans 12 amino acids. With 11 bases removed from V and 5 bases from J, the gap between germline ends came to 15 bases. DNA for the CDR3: TGTGCCGGGACCGACCCTCGGGAGACCCAGTACTTC. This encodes CAGTDPRETQYF.

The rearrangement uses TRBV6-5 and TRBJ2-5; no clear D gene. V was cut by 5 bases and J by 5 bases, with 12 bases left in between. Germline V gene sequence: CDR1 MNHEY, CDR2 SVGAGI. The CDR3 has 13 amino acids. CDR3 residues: CASSPNWIETQYF. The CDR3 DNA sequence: TGTGCCAGCAGTCCGAATTGGATTGAGACCCAGTACTTC.

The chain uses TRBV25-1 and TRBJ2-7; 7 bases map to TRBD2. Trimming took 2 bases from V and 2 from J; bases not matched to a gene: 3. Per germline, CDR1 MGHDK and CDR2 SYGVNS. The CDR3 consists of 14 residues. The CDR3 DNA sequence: TGTGCCAGCAGTGAAAGCGGGGAAACCTACGAGCAGTACTTC. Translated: CASSESGETYEQYF.

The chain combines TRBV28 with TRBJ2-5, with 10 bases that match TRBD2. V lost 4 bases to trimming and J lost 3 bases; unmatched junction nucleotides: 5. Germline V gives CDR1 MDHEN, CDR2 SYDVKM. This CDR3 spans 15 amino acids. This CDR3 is CASSSRLAGEETQYF. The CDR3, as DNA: TGTGCCAGCAGTTCAAGACTAGCGGGTGAAGAGACCCAGTACTTC. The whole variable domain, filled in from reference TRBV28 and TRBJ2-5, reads DVKVTQSSRYLVKRTGEKVFLECVQDMDHENMFWYRQDPGLGLRLIYFSYDVKMKEKGDIPEGYSVSREKKERFSLILESASTNQTSMYLCASSSRLAGEETQYFGPGTRLLVL.

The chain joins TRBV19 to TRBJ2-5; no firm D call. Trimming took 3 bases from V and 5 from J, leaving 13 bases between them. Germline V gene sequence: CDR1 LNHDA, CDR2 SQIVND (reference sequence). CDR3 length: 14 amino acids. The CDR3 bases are TGTGCCAGTAGTATTGGAGTCTGGGTTGAGACCCAGTACTTC. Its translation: CASSIGVWVETQYF.

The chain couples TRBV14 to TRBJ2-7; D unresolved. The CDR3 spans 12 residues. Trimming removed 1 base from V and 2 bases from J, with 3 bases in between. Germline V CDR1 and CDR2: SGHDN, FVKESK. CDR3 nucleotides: TGTGCCAGCAGCCAAGTCCCCTACGAGCAGTACTTC. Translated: CASSQVPYEQYF.

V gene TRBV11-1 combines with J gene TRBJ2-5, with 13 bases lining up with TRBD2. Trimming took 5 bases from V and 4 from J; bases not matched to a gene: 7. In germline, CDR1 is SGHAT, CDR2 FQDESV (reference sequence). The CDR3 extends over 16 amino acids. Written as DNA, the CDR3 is TGTGCCAGCAGCGACAGACTAGCGGGGGGCCGAGAGACCCAGTACTTC. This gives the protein CASSDRLAGGRETQYF. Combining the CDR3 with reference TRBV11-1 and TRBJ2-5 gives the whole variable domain EAEVAQSPRYKITEKSQAVAFWCDPISGHATLYWYRQILGQGPELLVQFQDESVVDDSQLPKDRFSAERLKGVDSTLKIQPAELGDSAMYLCASSDRLAGGRETQYFGPGTRLLVL.

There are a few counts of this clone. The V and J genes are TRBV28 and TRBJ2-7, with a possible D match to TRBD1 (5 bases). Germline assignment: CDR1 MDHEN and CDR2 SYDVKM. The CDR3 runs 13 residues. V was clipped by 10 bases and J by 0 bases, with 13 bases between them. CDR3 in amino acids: CAIYDSDSYEQYF. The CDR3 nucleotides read TGTGCCATCTATGACAGCGACTCCTACGAGCAGTACTTC.

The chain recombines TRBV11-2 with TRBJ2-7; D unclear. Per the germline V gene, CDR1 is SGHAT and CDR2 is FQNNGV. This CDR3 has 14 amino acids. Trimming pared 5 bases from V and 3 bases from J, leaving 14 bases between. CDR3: CASSLHQAHYEQYF. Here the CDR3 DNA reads TGTGCCAGCAGCCTGCACCAGGCGCACTACGAGCAGTACTTC.

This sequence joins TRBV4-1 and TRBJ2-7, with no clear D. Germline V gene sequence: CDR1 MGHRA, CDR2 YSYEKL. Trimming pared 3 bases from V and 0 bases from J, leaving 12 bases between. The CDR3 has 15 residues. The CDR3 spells CASSHTFPSSYEQYF. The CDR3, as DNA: TGCGCCAGCAGCCACACATTCCCATCCTCCTACGAGCAGTACTTC.

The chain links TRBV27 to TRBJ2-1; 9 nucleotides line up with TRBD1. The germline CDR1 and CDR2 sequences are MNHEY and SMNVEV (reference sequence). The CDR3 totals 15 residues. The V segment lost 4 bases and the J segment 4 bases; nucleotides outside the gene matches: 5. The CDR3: CASSSPGQGYNEQFF. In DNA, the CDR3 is TGTGCCAGCAGTTCACCGGGACAGGGTTACAATGAGCAGTTCTTC.

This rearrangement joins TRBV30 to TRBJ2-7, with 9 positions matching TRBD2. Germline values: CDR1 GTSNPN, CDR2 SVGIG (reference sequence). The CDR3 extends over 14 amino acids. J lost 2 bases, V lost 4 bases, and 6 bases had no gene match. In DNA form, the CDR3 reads TGTGCCTGGACGTCGACTAGCGGTACCTACGAGCAGTACTTC. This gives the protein CAWTSTSGTYEQYF.

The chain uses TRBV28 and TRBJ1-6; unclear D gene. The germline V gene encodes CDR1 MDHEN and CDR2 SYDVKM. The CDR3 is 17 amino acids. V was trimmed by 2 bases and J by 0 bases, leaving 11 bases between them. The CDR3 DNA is TGTGCCAGCAGTTTAGGGTTCCCTCTCTCCTATAATTCACCCCTCCACTTT. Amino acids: CASSLGFPLSYNSPLHF.